Following are 32 T cell receptor beta chains from one sample sequenced in a study of CD8+ T cells in alopecia areata. The authors extracted RNA and reverse transcribed it into cDNA as the sequencing template. Assay: immunoSEQ multiplex PCR; the TCRdb copy retains only in-frame clones and omits some. This sample has about 110,000 clones, with under 60% found just once. Sequencing was carried out using NKG2D-low CD8+ T cells sorted from blood. The receptors were gathered from a human donor with alopecia areata.

This clone has a single count. The CDR3 nucleotides read TGTGCCAGCAGCGCGGGCAGGGACTCATCTGGAAACACCATATATTTT. Amino acids: CASSAGRDSSGNTIYF. This chain joins TRBV9 and TRBJ1-3, with D possibly TRBD1 on 5 matching bases. V lost 3 bases to trimming and J lost 1 base, with 14 bases between them. The CDR3 has 16 residues. Germline V gene sequence: CDR1 SGDLS, CDR2 YYNGEE. The whole variable domain, filled in from reference TRBV9 and TRBJ1-3, reads DSGVTQTPKHLITATGQRVTLRCSPRSGDLSVYWYQQSLDQGLQFLIQYYNGEERAKGNILERFSAQQFPDLHSELNLSSLELGDSALYFCASSAGRDSSGNTIYFGEGSWLTVV.

The chain recombines TRBV27 with TRBJ1-2; tentative D call: TRBD1 (6 bases). The CDR3 covers 13 residues. The V gene lost 4 bases and the J gene lost 7 bases, with 13 bases spanning the gap. Germline CDR1 MNHEY, CDR2 SMNVEV (reference sequence). CDR3 in amino acids: CASSSQGSRGYTF. The CDR3 DNA follows: TGTGCCAGCAGTTCTCAGGGGTCTCGTGGCTACACCTTC.

The rearrangement joins TRBV9 to TRBJ2-6; D possibly corresponds to TRBD1 (7 bases). The CDR3 consists of 17 residues. Germline CDR1 and CDR2: SGDLS and YYNGEE. Trimming stripped 2 bases from V and 4 bases from J, with 16 bases between. In nucleotides, the CDR3 is TGTGCCAGCAGCGTTGCGAGGGGGCGGGACGGGGCCAACGTCCTGACTTTC. Translated, it gives CASSVARGRDGANVLTF.

The chain recombines TRBV2 with TRBJ2-7; 11 nucleotides agree with TRBD1. In germline, CDR1 is SNHLY, CDR2 FYNNEI. V shed 8 bases and J 2 bases; nucleotides not matched to a gene: 5. There are 14 residues in the CDR3. Written as DNA, the CDR3 is TGTGCCAGCTCCTCGGACAGGGGGCCCTACGAGCAGTACTTC. Amino acid sequence: CASSSDRGPYEQYF.

The CDR3 DNA reads as TGTGCCAGCGGGACGGGCACAGATACGCAGTATTTT. It encodes CASGTGTDTQYF. This sequence joins TRBV6-1 and TRBJ2-3; D possibly matches TRBD1 or TRBD2 (5 bases each). V was pared by 8 bases and J by 1 base, with 7 bases between. Germline V gene sequence: CDR1 MNHNS, CDR2 SASEGT. CDR3 length: 12 residues.

The chain employs TRBV9 and TRBJ1-1; no clear D gene. From germline, CDR1 is SGDLS and CDR2 YYNGEE. Trimming removed 3 bases from V and 5 bases from J, with 11 bases in between. This CDR3 region has 13 residues. The CDR3 nucleotides are TGTGCCAGCAGCGGCCAAGGGAGGACTGAAGCTTTCTTT. Translation: CASSGQGRTEAFF.

The gene calls are TRBV5-1 and TRBJ2-1; 9 bases align to TRBD2. The CDR3 is 16 residues long. With 7 bases clipped from V and 4 bases from J, the junction kept 12 bases outside the gene matches. Germline lookup yields CDR1 SGHRS and CDR2 YFSETQ. The CDR3 region is CASRTISGSTYNEQFF. CDR3 in DNA: TGCGCCAGCCGGACGATTAGCGGGAGCACGTACAATGAGCAGTTCTTC.

The gene calls are TRBV28 and TRBJ2-7; D possibly uses TRBD1 or TRBD2 (5 bases each). Germline loops: CDR1 MDHEN, CDR2 SYDVKM. V lost 6 bases and J lost 5, with 11 bases in between. The CDR3 runs to 12 residues. The CDR3, as DNA: TGTGCCAGCAGCCGAGGGGCTAACGAGCAGTACTTC. Protein: CASSRGANEQYF.

The V and J genes are TRBV13 and TRBJ2-7, with 11 bases lining up with TRBD2. Trimming at V came to 4 bases and at J to 2 bases, leaving 10 bases not matched to a gene. Germline loops: CDR1 PRHDT, CDR2 FYEKMQ (reference sequence). This CDR3 has 17 amino acids. CDR3 nucleotides: TGTGCCAGCAGCTCCCGAAAAGGGACTAGCGGAGCCTACGAGCAGTACTTC. It specifies CASSSRKGTSGAYEQYF. Complete variable domain (other parts from reference TRBV13 and TRBJ2-7): AAGVIQSPRHLIKEKRETATLKCYPIPRHDTVYWYQQGPGQDPQFLISFYEKMQSDKGSIPDRFSAQQFSDYHSELNMSSLELGDSALYFCASSSRKGTSGAYEQYFGPGTRLTVT.

In its sample, this clone was seen a few times. The chain carries TRBV13 and TRBJ2-3, with D perhaps being TRBD1 or TRBD2 (6 bases each). V lost 1 base, J lost 5 bases, and 13 bases lay in between. The CDR3 is 15 residues long. Germline assignment: CDR1 PRHDT and CDR2 FYEKMQ (reference sequence). CDR3 protein: CASSLVDGGQDTQYF. The CDR3 region has the DNA TGTGCCAGCAGCTTAGTCGACGGGGGACAAGATACGCAGTATTTT.

The V and J genes are TRBV28 and TRBJ2-2; D remains unclear. Per germline, CDR1 MDHEN and CDR2 SYDVKM. The ends were cut back, 2 bases at V and 3 bases at J, with 10 bases in the middle. The CDR3 has 15 residues. CDR3 in amino acids: CASSLLPSDTGELFF. CDR3 sequence (DNA): TGTGCCAGCAGTTTACTGCCCTCGGACACCGGGGAGCTGTTTTTT. Full variable domain (rest looked up from reference TRBV28 and TRBJ2-2): DVKVTQSSRYLVKRTGEKVFLECVQDMDHENMFWYRQDPGLGLRLIYFSYDVKMKEKGDIPEGYSVSREKKERFSLILESASTNQTSMYLCASSLLPSDTGELFFGEGSRLTVL.

In this sample, this clone turned up a few times. V and J are TRBV7-9 and TRBJ1-5; D is ambiguous. Per germline, CDR1 SEHNR and CDR2 FQNEAQ (reference sequence). Trimming removed 1 base from V and 7 bases from J, with 8 bases in between. This CDR3 is built from 13 residues. The DNA for the CDR3 is TGTGCCAGCAGCTTAGGAGGAAGCCAGCCCCAGCATTTT. Its protein product is CASSLGGSQPQHF.

The rearrangement links TRBV4-1 to TRBJ1-1; 9 bases line up with TRBD1. CDR1 is MGHRA and CDR2 is YSYEKL in the germline V gene. The CDR3 sequence is 15 residues long. Losses at the gene ends were 5 bases for V and 10 bases for J; bases not matched to a gene: 14. The CDR3 nucleotides read TGCGCCAGCAGCGTAGGGGGGACAGGGATTGGGATAGCTTTCTTT. It is translated as CASSVGGTGIGIAFF.

The rearrangement links TRBV5-1 to TRBJ2-6; D unresolved. CDR1 is SGHRS, CDR2 YFSETQ, per germline. The CDR3 has 13 amino acids. V gave up 0 bases and J gave up 2 bases, with 0 bases separating them. DNA of the CDR3: TGCGCCAGCAGCTTGGCTGGGGCCAACGTCCTGACTTTC. Translated: CASSLAGANVLTF.

The CDR3 spells CASSHTGTPYEQYF. The CDR3 bases are TGTGCCAGCAGCCACACCGGGACGCCGTACGAGCAGTACTTC. This sequence joins TRBV6-6 and TRBJ2-7; possibly TRBD1 or TRBD2 for D (5 bases each). V was cut by 6 bases and J by 4 bases, with 16 bases left in between. CDR3 length: 14 residues. Germline V gives CDR1 MNHNY, CDR2 SVGAGI (reference sequence).

This chain uses TRBV27 with TRBJ2-3; D possibly corresponds to TRBD2 (5 bases). CDR3 length: 15 residues. Deletions cut 6 bases from V and 1 base from J, with 14 bases between. CDR1 is MNHEY and CDR2 is SMNVEV in the germline V gene (reference sequence). CDR3 nucleotides: TGTGCCAGCAGATCGGCGGGCGGCGGCACAGATACGCAGTATTTT. Translated, it gives CASRSAGGGTDTQYF.

The chain couples TRBV11-2 to TRBJ2-7; D uncertain. The CDR3 extends over 12 amino acids. Germline CDR1 SGHAT, CDR2 FQNNGV. The V end lost 3 bases, the J end lost 2 bases, and 5 bases lay between the germline ends. CDR3 sequence (DNA): TGTGCCAGCAGCTTCCAAGCCTACGAGCAGTACTTC. It translates to CASSFQAYEQYF.

This clone was picked up a small number of times. CDR3 nucleotides: TGTGCCAGCAGTTACAACACAGATACGCAGTATTTT. It yields the protein CASSYNTDTQYF. V gene TRBV6-6 combines with J gene TRBJ2-3, with D hard to call. V lost 2 bases to trimming and J lost 2 bases, with 2 bases between them. Looked up from germline, CDR1 is MNHNY and CDR2 is SVGAGI (reference sequence). The CDR3 is 12 amino acids.

The CDR3 protein is CASSLSGSGANVLTF. In DNA form, the CDR3 reads TGTGCCAGCAGTTTATCCGGATCCGGGGCCAACGTCCTGACTTTC. This chain links TRBV27 with TRBJ2-6, with D unclear. This CDR3 has 15 amino acids. Between the trimmed V and J ends, which lost 0 bases and 4 bases, there was a span of 7 bases. CDR1 is MNHEY and CDR2 is SMNVEV in the germline V gene (reference sequence). Full variable domain (missing parts from reference TRBV27 and TRBJ2-6): EAQVTQNPRYLITVTGKKLTVTCSQNMNHEYMSWYRQDPGLGLRQIYYSMNVEVTDKGDVPEGYKVSRKEKRNFPLILESPSPNQTSLYFCASSLSGSGANVLTFGAGSRLTVL.

This chain joins TRBV7-6 and TRBJ2-7, with 10 bases matching TRBD2. Germline loops: CDR1 SGHVS, CDR2 FNYEAQ. This CDR3 has 15 residues. The trim removed 5 bases at V and 3 bases at J, leaving 7 bases unmatched. For the CDR3, the DNA is TGTGCCAGCAGCCCCCGGACTAGCGGAGACTACGAGCAGTACTTC. Amino acid sequence: CASSPRTSGDYEQYF.

The gene calls are TRBV7-6 and TRBJ2-1; D unclear. This CDR3 region has 16 residues. V lost 3 bases and J lost 0, with 12 bases in between. The germline CDR1 and CDR2 sequences are SGHVS and FNYEAQ. The CDR3 spells CASSFDLESSYNEQFF. In DNA, the CDR3 is TGTGCCAGCAGCTTTGACTTGGAGAGCTCCTACAATGAGCAGTTCTTC.

The chain has TRBV18 and TRBJ2-1; a weak D match, TRBD2 (7 bases). Trimming took off 2 bases at V and 5 bases at J, with 13 bases between the two ends. Germline CDR1 and CDR2: KGHSH and LQKENI. The CDR3 loop spans 15 amino acids. In DNA, the CDR3 is TGTGCCAGCTCACCAGGGAGGGGGAACCACAATGAGCAGTTCTTC. As protein: CASSPGRGNHNEQFF.

There are a few counts of this clone. The same CDR3 arises from other DNA sequences in this sample as well. The chain combines TRBV11-2 with TRBJ2-7, with 8 bases that match TRBD2. The CDR3 is 13 amino acids. Germline assignment: CDR1 SGHAT and CDR2 FQNNGV. After removal of 5 bases from V and 4 bases from J, the junction contained 4 bases not matched to a gene. This CDR3 is CASSLGTSYEQYF. The DNA for the CDR3 is TGTGCCAGCAGCCTCGGGACTAGTTACGAGCAGTACTTC.

In this sample, this clone turned up a few times. The chain joins TRBV4-1 to TRBJ2-1; 9 bases line up with TRBD2. Germline V gives CDR1 MGHRA, CDR2 YSYEKL. The CDR3 length is 17 residues. V was clipped by 0 bases and J by 1 base; unmatched bases: 4. CDR3 nucleotide sequence: TGCGCCAGCAGCCAAGATCGCACTAGCGGGTCCTACAATGAGCAGTTCTTC. Its translation: CASSQDRTSGSYNEQFF.

The rearrangement joins TRBV4-1 to TRBJ2-7, with D possibly matching TRBD2 (6 bases). V lost 0 bases, J lost 2 bases, and 11 bases lay in between. This CDR3 region has 15 residues. Germline V gene data show CDR1 as MGHRA and CDR2 as YSYEKL. The CDR3 DNA is TGCGCCAGCAGCCAAGAATGGGAGGCTACCTACGAGCAGTACTTC. Its protein is CASSQEWEATYEQYF.

J is TRBJ1-1 and V is TRBV29-1; TRBD1 might be the D (6 bases). Per the germline V gene, CDR1 is SQVTM and CDR2 is ANQGSEA. V lost 5 bases to trimming and J lost 6 bases, with 10 bases between them. The CDR3 spans 11 residues. CDR3 sequence: CSVSGVSEAFF. The CDR3 region has the DNA TGCAGCGTTTCAGGGGTATCTGAAGCTTTCTTT.

The sample holds a few counts of this clone. The CDR3 nucleotides are TGTGCCAGCAGCTCCGGGACACACAATGAGCAGTTCTTC. Protein product: CASSSGTHNEQFF. The V call is TRBV7-9, the J call TRBJ2-1; tentative D call: TRBD1 (6 bases). The CDR3 is 13 residues long. V was cut by 4 bases and J by 5 bases, with 9 bases left in between. Germline V lookup: CDR1 SEHNR, CDR2 FQNEAQ (reference sequence).

The chain recombines TRBV14 with TRBJ2-1; no firm D call. Germline CDR1 is SGHDN and CDR2 is FVKESK. The CDR3 has 14 amino acids. V lost 8 bases and J 8 bases, leaving 19 bases between the germline ends. This chain's CDR3 is CASGPLGPGDEQFF. CDR3 in DNA: TGTGCCAGCGGTCCTCTAGGGCCCGGCGATGAGCAGTTCTTC.

This clone was detected a few times. The chain joins TRBV7-9 to TRBJ1-1; D is undetermined. Germline V CDR1 and CDR2: SEHNR, FQNEAQ (reference sequence). The CDR3 has 13 amino acids. V shed 5 bases and J shed 8 bases, with 15 bases lying between them. The chain's CDR3 is CASSPNSKLEAFF. CDR3 DNA: TGTGCCAGCAGCCCGAACTCAAAGTTGGAAGCTTTCTTT.

This clone came up a few times. The chain carries TRBV27 and TRBJ2-1; D is unclear. The CDR3 has 14 residues. Germline V gene sequence: CDR1 MNHEY, CDR2 SMNVEV (reference sequence). Trimming took off 6 bases at V and 8 bases at J, with 17 bases between the two ends. The CDR3 is CASRRISQVDEQFF. DNA for the CDR3: TGTGCCAGCAGAAGGATTTCTCAAGTCGATGAGCAGTTCTTC.

V is TRBV29-1 and J is TRBJ2-7, with D possibly TRBD2 on 5 matching bases. The CDR3 is made up of 14 amino acids. V lost 6 bases to trimming and J lost 3 bases, with 18 bases between them. The germline gives CDR1 SQVTM, CDR2 ANQGSEA. DNA of the CDR3: TGCAGCGTCCTCGGGGTGGAGCTCGACTACGAGCAGTACTTC. Amino acid sequence: CSVLGVELDYEQYF.

J is TRBJ2-7 and V is TRBV14, with a weak D call TRBD1 (5 bases). V lost 1 base and J lost 4, with 14 bases in between. In germline, CDR1 is SGHDN, CDR2 FVKESK. This CDR3 region has 15 residues. The CDR3 here is CASSQGSGHRYEQYF. CDR3 in DNA: TGTGCCAGCAGCCAAGGGTCAGGACATAGGTACGAGCAGTACTTC.